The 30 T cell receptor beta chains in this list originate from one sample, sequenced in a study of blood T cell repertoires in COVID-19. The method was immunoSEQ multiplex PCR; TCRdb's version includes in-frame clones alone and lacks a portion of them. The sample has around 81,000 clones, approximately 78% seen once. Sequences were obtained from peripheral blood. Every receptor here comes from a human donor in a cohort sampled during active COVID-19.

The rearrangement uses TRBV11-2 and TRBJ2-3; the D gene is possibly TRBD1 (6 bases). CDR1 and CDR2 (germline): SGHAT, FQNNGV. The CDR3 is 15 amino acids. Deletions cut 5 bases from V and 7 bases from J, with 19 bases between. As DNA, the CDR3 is TGTGCCAGCAGCCCCCAGGACAGACTCCCTAATACGCAGTATTTT. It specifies CASSPQDRLPNTQYF.

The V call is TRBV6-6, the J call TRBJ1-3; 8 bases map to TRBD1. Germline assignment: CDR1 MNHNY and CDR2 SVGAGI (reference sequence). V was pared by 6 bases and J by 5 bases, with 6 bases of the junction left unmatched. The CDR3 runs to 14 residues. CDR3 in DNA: TGTGCCAGCAGGGATACAGGGGGTAGAAACACCATATATTTT. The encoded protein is CASRDTGGRNTIYF.

CDR3 sequence (DNA): TGTGCCAGCTCATCAGCAAATATAGCGGGGGGGCCCGAGACCCAGTACTTC. It translates to CASSSANIAGGPETQYF. V is TRBV18 and J is TRBJ2-5, with 11 bases matching TRBD2. The junction had 13 bases not matched to a gene; V was cut back by 5 bases and J by 5 bases. The CDR3 is 17 amino acids. Per the germline V gene, CDR1 is KGHSH and CDR2 is LQKENI.

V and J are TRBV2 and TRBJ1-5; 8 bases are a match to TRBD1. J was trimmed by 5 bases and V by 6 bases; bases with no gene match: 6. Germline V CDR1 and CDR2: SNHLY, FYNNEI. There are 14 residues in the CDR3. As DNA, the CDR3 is TGTGCCAGCAGGAACACAGGGGGTTATCAGCCCCAGCATTTT. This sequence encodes CASRNTGGYQPQHF.

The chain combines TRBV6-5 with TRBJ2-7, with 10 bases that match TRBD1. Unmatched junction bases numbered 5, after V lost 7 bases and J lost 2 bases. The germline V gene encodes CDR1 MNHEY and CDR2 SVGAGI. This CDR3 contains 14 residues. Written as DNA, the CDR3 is TGTGCCAGCACTCCGGGACAGGGGCCCTACGAGCAGTACTTC. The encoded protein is CASTPGQGPYEQYF.

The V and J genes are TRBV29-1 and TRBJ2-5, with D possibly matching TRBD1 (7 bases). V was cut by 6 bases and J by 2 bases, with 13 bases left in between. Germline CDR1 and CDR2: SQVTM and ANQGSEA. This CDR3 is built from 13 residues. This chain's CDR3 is CSVRDSSQETQYF. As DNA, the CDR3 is TGCAGCGTGCGGGACAGCTCACAAGAGACCCAGTACTTC.

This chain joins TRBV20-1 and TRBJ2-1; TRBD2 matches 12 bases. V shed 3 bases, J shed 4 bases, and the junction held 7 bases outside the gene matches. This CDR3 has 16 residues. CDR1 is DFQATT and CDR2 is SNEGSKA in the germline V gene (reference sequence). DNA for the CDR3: TGCAGTGCTAGTAATCGGGGGACTAGCGGGTACAATGAGCAGTTCTTC. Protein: CSASNRGTSGYNEQFF.

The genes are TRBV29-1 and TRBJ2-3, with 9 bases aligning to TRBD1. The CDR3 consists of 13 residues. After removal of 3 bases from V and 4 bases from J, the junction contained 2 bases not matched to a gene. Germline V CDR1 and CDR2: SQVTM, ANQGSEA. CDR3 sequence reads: CSVDGTGSDTQYF. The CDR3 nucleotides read TGCAGCGTTGACGGGACAGGGTCAGATACGCAGTATTTT.

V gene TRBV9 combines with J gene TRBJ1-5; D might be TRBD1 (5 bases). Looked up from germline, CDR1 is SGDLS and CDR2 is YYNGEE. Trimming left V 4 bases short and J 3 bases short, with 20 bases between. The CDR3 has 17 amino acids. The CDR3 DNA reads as TGTGCCAGCAGCCCCTCACATTCGGGGGGACCCAATCAGCCCCAGCATTTT. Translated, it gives CASSPSHSGGPNQPQHF.

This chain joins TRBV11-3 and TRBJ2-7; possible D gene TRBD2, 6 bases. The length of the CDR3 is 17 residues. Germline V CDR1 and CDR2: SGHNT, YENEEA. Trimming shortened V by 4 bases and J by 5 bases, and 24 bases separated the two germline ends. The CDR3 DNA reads TGTGCCAGCAGCTCGCGGTTGCGGGAAAATAGTCCCCACGAGCAGTACTTC. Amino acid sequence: CASSSRLRENSPHEQYF. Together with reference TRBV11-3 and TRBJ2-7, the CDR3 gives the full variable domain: EAGVVQSPRYKIIEKKQPVAFWCNPISGHNTLYWYLQNLGQGPELLIRYENEEAVDDSQLPKDRFSAERLKGVDSTLKIQPAELGDSAVYLCASSSRLRENSPHEQYFGPGTRLTVT.

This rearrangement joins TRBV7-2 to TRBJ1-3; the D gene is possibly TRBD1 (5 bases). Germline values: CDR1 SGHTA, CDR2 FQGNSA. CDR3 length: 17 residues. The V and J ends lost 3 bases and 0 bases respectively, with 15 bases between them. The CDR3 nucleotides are TGTGCCAGCAGCTTGGGGGGACCTTCCACCTCTGGAAACACCATATATTTT. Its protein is CASSLGGPSTSGNTIYF.

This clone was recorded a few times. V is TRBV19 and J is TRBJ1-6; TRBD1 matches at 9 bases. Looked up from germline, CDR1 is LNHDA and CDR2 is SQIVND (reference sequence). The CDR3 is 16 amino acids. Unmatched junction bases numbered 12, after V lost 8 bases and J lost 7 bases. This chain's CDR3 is CASHRGRSAMNSPLHF. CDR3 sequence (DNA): TGTGCCAGTCACAGGGGGCGAAGCGCAATGAATTCACCCCTCCACTTT.

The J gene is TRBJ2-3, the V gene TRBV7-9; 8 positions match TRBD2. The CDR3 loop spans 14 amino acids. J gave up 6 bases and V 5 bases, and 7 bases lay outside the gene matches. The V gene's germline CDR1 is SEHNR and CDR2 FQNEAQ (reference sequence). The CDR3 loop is CASSPRTSSDTQYF. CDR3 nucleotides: TGTGCCAGCAGCCCACGGACTAGCTCCGATACGCAGTATTTT.

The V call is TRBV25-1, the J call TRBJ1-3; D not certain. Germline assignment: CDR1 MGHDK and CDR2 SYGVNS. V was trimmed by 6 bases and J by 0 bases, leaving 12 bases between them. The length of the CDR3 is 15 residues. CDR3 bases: TGTGCCAGCAGGGAGAACGGCGTCTCTGGAAACACCATATATTTT. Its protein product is CASRENGVSGNTIYF.

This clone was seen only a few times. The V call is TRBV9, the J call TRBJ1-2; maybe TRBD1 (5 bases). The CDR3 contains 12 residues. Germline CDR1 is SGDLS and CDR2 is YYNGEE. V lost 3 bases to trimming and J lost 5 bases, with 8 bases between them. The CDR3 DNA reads TGTGCCAGCAGCGATCAGGGTTATGGCTACACCTTC. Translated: CASSDQGYGYTF.

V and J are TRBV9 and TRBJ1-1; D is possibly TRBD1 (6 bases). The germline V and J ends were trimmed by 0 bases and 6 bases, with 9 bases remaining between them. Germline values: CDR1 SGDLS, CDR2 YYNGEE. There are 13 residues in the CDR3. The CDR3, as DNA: TGTGCCAGCAGCGTAGGGACAGACGCTGAAGCTTTCTTT. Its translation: CASSVGTDAEAFF.

This CDR3 reads CASSPRWTDQKETQYF. The CDR3, as DNA: TGTGCCAGCAGCCCCAGATGGACAGATCAAAAAGAGACCCAGTACTTC. The rearrangement joins TRBV7-2 to TRBJ2-5; a possible D gene is TRBD1 (6 bases). Trimming pared 5 bases from V and 3 bases from J, leaving 19 bases between. The CDR3 is made up of 16 amino acids. CDR1 SGHTA and CDR2 FQGNSA come from the germline V gene.

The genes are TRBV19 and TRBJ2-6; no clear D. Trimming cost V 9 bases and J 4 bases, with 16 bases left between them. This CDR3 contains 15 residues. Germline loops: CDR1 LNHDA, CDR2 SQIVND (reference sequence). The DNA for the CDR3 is TGTGCCAGCCTCACCCCAGGTGCCGGGGCCAACGTCCTGACTTTC. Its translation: CASLTPGAGANVLTF.

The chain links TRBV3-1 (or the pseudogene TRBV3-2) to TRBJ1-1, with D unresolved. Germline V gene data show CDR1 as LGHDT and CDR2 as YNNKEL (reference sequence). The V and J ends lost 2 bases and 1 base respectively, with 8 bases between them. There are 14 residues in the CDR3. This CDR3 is CASSQSWANTEAFF. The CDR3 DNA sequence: TGTGCCAGCAGCCAAAGCTGGGCGAACACTGAAGCTTTCTTT.

The CDR3 spells CASSRTDLPQHF. Here the CDR3 DNA reads TGTGCCAGCAGCCGGACAGACCTGCCCCAGCATTTT. V gene TRBV7-2 combines with J gene TRBJ1-5; D possibly corresponds to TRBD1 (6 bases). This CDR3 has 12 residues. Trimming took 5 bases from V and 9 from J, leaving 11 bases between them. CDR1 and CDR2 from the germline V gene are SGHTA and FQGNSA. Full variable domain (rest looked up from reference TRBV7-2 and TRBJ1-5): GAGVSQSPSNKVTEKGKDVELRCDPISGHTALYWYRQSLGQGLEFLIYFQGNSAPDKSGLPSDRFSAERTGGSVSTLTIQRTQQEDSAVYLCASSRTDLPQHFGDGTRLSIL.

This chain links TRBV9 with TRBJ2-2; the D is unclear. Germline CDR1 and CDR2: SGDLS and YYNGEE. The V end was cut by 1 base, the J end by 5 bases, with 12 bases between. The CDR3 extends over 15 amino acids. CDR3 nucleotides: TGTGCCAGCAGCGTAAAACCCGCCGGGACCGGGGAGCTGTTTTTT. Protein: CASSVKPAGTGELFF.

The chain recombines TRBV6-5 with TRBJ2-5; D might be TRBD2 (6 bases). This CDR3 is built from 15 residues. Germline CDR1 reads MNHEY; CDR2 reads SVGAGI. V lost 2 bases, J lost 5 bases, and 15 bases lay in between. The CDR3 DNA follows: TGTGCCAGCAGTTACGGGGCGGGGCCTCACGAGACCCAGTACTTC. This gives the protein CASSYGAGPHETQYF.

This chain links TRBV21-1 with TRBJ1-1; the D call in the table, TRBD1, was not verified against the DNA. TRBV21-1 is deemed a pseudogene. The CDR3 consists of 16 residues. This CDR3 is CASSKGGRPQGTEAFF. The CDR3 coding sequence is TGTGCCAGCAGCAAAGGAGGTCGACCGCAGGGCACTGAAGCTTTCTTT.

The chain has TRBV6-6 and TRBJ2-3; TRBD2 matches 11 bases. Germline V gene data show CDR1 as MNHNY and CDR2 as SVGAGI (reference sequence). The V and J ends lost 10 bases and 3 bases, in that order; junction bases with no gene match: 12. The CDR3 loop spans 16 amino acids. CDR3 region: CATSLLLAGDTDTQYF. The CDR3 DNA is TGTGCCACCTCCCTTTTACTAGCGGGGGATACAGATACGCAGTATTTT.

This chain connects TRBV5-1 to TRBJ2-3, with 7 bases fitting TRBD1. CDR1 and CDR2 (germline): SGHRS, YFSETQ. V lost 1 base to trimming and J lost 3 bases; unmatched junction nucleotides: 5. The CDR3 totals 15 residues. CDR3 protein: CASSLWGQTTDTQYF. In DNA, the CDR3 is TGCGCCAGCAGCTTGTGGGGACAGACGACAGATACGCAGTATTTT.

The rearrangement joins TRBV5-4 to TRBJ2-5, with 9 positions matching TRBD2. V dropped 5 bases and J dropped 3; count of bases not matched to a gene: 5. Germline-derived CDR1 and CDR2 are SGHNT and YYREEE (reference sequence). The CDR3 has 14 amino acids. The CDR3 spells CASSFSGREETQYF. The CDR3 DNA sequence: TGTGCCAGCAGTTTTAGCGGGAGAGAAGAGACCCAGTACTTC.

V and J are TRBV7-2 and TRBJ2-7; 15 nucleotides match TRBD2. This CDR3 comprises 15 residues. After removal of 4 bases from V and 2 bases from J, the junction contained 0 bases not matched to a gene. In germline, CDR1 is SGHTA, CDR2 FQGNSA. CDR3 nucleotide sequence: TGTGCCAGCAGCTGGACTAGCGGGGGGGCCTACGAGCAGTACTTC. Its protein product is CASSWTSGGAYEQYF.

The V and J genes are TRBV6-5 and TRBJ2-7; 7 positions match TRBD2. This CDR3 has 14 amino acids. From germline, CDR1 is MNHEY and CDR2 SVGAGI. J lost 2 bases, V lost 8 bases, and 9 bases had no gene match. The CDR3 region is CASLSAGSPYEQYF. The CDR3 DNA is TGTGCCAGCCTGTCAGCGGGGTCCCCCTACGAGCAGTACTTC.

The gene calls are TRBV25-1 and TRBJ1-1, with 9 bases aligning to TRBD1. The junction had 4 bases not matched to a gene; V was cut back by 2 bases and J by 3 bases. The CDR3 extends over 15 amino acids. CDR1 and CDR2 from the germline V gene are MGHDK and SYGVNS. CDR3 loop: CASSERTGVDTEAFF. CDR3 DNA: TGTGCCAGCAGTGAACGGACAGGGGTTGACACTGAAGCTTTCTTT.

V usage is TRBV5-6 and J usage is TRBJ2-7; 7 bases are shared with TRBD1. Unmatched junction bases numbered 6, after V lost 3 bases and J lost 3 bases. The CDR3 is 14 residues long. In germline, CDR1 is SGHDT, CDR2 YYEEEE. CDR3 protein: CASSSIDRDYEQYF. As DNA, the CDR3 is TGTGCCAGCAGCTCCATTGACAGGGACTACGAGCAGTACTTC.